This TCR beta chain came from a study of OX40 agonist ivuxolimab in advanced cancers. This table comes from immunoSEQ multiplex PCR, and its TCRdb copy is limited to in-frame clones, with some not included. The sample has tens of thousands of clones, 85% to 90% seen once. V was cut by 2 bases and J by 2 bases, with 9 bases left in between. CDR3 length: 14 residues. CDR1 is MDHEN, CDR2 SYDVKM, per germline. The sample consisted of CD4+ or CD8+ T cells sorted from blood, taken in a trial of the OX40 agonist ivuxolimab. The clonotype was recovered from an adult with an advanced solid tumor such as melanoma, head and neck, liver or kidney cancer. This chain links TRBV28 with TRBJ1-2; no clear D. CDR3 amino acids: CASSLMGGNYGYTF. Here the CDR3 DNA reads TGTGCCAGCAGTTTAATGGGAGGAAACTATGGCTACACCTTC.